This TCR beta chain appears in the sequencing data of a study of blood T cell repertoires in COVID-19. About the research overall: The origin of the acute and convalescent COVID-19 samples was the United States, Italy and Spain. T cells, B-cell-depleted T cells, or PBMCs provided the cDNA or gDNA that served as material.

The CDR3 covers 13 residues. The germline V and J ends were trimmed by 6 bases and 10 bases, with 18 bases remaining between them. Germline V CDR1 and CDR2: MRHNA, SNTAGT. Original processing notes: Amplification with reference gene primers provided the estimates of nucleated cell counts. Only in-frame clones appear in the TCRdb table, and some are missing; sequencing was by immunoSEQ multiplex PCR. Clonal size and the V and J genes are those of that table, whereas D and trimming came from the DNA. The sample holds approximately 170,000 clones, more than 75% seen once. Sequenced: peripheral blood. The TCR originated in a man in his sixties with active or convalescent COVID-19. The chain employs TRBV6-4 and TRBJ1-2, with D possibly being TRBD1 (5 bases). In DNA, the CDR3 is TGTGCCAGCAGCGGGGGTTGGGAGGACTACTACACCTTC. Encoded protein: CASSGGWEDYYTF.